This passage covers 25 T cell receptor beta chains from one sample sequenced in a study of molecular identifiers for immune sequencing clone quantification. Each CDR3 protein gets one entry after TCRdb re-called the PCR reads with MiXCR. The sample has about 630,000 distinct CDR3 sequences, 25% seen once. Sequencing was carried out using naive CD8+ T cells from blood, with Jurkat cell RNA spiked in. Subset specified: FACS-sorted CD8+CD4-CCR7+CD45RA+ naive T cells. Receptors were obtained from a human donor in good health. Some libraries in this study had Jurkat cell RNA spiked in.

On this clonotype: A single base separates this from a much larger clone, so it may be a read error. The rearrangement uses TRBV27 and TRBJ1-1; TRBD1 is a possible D gene (6 bases). CDR1 is MNHEY and CDR2 is SMNVEV in the germline V gene (reference sequence). The CDR3 extends over 13 amino acids. DNA of the CDR3: TGTGCCAGCAGTAATACGGGGGCTGGTAGAGCTCTCTTT. It codes for CASSNTGAGRALF.

Only one count was recorded for this clonotype. A much larger clonotype is one base distant, so this may be a read error. The chain links TRBV19 to TRBJ1-5; 8 positions agree with TRBD1. The germline V gene encodes CDR1 LNHDA and CDR2 SQIVND (reference sequence). J lost 2 bases, V lost 5 bases, and 5 bases had no gene match. The CDR3 runs to 15 residues. CDR3 DNA: TGTGCCAGTAGTGCAGGGGGCGCGGGCAATCAGCCCCAGCATTTT. Protein sequence: CASSAGGAGNQPQHF.

The rearrangement links TRBV7-9 to TRBJ2-7; D is uncertain. This CDR3 comprises 14 residues. V was trimmed by 5 bases and J by 3 bases, leaving 14 bases between them. The germline gives CDR1 SEHNR, CDR2 FQNEAQ (reference sequence). This CDR3 reads CASSLLGPNYEQYF. In DNA, the CDR3 is TGTGCCAGCAGCCTTCTAGGGCCGAACTACGAGCAGTACTTC.

This clonotype has at least ten counts. The rearrangement links TRBV5-1 to TRBJ2-3; D might be TRBD2 (6 bases). V was clipped by 4 bases and J by 2 bases, with 20 bases between them. Germline CDR1 is SGHRS and CDR2 is YFSETQ. CDR3 size: 17 residues. The CDR3 sequence is CASSPPVAGLDTDTQYF. CDR3 nucleotide sequence: TGCGCCAGCAGCCCCCCGGTGGCGGGGTTGGACACAGATACGCAGTATTTT.

This clonotype was seen at least ten times. The chain joins TRBV9 to TRBJ2-5, with D possibly TRBD2 on 5 matching bases. Trimming shortened V by 1 base and J by 3 bases, and 10 bases separated the two germline ends. Germline CDR1 and CDR2: SGDLS and YYNGEE. This CDR3 is 14 amino acids long. The CDR3 sequence: CASSVSGLKETQYF. CDR3 DNA sequence: TGTGCCAGCAGCGTATCCGGACTGAAAGAGACCCAGTACTTC.

J is TRBJ2-5 and V is TRBV10-3, with 12 nucleotides matching TRBD2. The CDR3 loop spans 17 amino acids. Germline CDR1 reads ENHRY; CDR2 reads SYGVKD. V shed 1 base and J 5 bases; nucleotides not matched to a gene: 8. CDR3 DNA sequence: TGTGCCATCAGTGAGTTCCCGGGACTAGCGGGCTTGGAGACCCAGTACTTC. Encoded protein: CAISEFPGLAGLETQYF.

This clonotype was picked up many times. V gene TRBV7-9 combines with J gene TRBJ2-7; either TRBD1 or TRBD2 may fit D (5 bases each). V was pared by 4 bases and J by 12 bases, with 19 bases between. Looked up from germline, CDR1 is SEHNR and CDR2 is FQNEAQ (reference sequence). CDR3 length: 13 amino acids. The CDR3 sequence is CASSSIGETGRYF. CDR3 nucleotide sequence: TGTGCCAGCAGCTCGATAGGGGAGACTGGTCGGTACTTC.

This clonotype was seen a single time. A read error may be the cause here, since a much bigger clone is one base away. The gene calls are TRBV4-3 and TRBJ2-1; D gene uncertain. Deletions cut 4 bases from V and 6 bases from J, with 13 bases between. Germline CDR1 is LGHNA and CDR2 is YSLEER. The CDR3 consists of 14 residues. CDR3: CASSPDKTRNEQFF. CDR3 DNA: TGCGCCAGCAGCCCCGACAAGACACGCAATGAGCAGTTCTTC.

The chain recombines TRBV27 with TRBJ2-7; D not resolved. Between the trimmed V and J ends, which lost 0 bases and 3 bases, there was a span of 12 bases. Germline CDR1 and CDR2: MNHEY and SMNVEV (reference sequence). This CDR3 region has 15 residues. In nucleotides, the CDR3 is TGTGCCAGCAGTTTATCACGCGGATACCGCTACGAGCAGTACTTC. Translating gives CASSLSRGYRYEQYF.

The chain has TRBV28 and TRBJ1-2; D call uncertain. The germline V gene has CDR1 MDHEN and CDR2 SYDVKM. The CDR3 has 15 residues. V was cut by 4 bases and J by 4 bases, with 16 bases left in between. For the CDR3, the DNA is TGTGCCAGCAGTTCTTTGGTGCCAGGCATCTATGGCTACACCTTC. Its protein product is CASSSLVPGIYGYTF.

J is TRBJ1-5 and V is TRBV9, with TRBD1 identical over 8 bases. The J segment lost 6 bases and the V segment lost 4 bases, leaving 6 bases of the junction unmatched. Germline CDR1 SGDLS, CDR2 YYNGEE. The CDR3 has 14 residues. This chain's CDR3 is CASSPGGGGQPQHF. Written as DNA, the CDR3 is TGTGCCAGCAGCCCAGGGGGCGGGGGTCAGCCCCAGCATTTT. Using reference TRBV9 and TRBJ1-5 for the parts outside the CDR3, the full variable domain is DSGVTQTPKHLITATGQRVTLRCSPRSGDLSVYWYQQSLDQGLQFLIQYYNGEERAKGNILERFSAQQFPDLHSELNLSSLELGDSALYFCASSPGGGGQPQHFGDGTRLSIL.

This clonotype was counted a few times. The J gene is TRBJ2-2, the V gene TRBV14; D is unresolved. V lost 0 bases to trimming and J lost 6 bases, with 17 bases between them. The CDR3 extends over 17 amino acids. The germline CDR1 and CDR2 sequences are SGHDN and FVKESK. DNA for the CDR3: TGTGCCAGCAGCCAAGACCGTGCTACCTACCGGTCCGGGGAGCTGTTTTTT. Its protein product is CASSQDRATYRSGELFF.

This clonotype appeared many times. V is TRBV24-1 and J is TRBJ2-1; possible D gene TRBD1, 5 bases. V was pared by 2 bases and J by 5 bases, with 15 bases between. The length of the CDR3 is 16 residues. Per germline, CDR1 KGHDR and CDR2 SFDVKD. The chain's CDR3 is CATSDSDTEGDNEQFF. The CDR3 nucleotides are TGTGCCACCAGTGATTCCGACACCGAAGGGGACAATGAGCAGTTCTTC.

Comment on this clonotype: Possible read error: a much larger clone is one base away. Here the CDR3 DNA reads TGTGCCAGCAGTTACGGAGGTGGGCTTGCGGAAGCTTTCTTT. This gives the protein CASSYGGGLAEAFF. The chain couples TRBV6-5 to TRBJ1-1, with D uncertain. Germline V gene lookup returns CDR1 MNHEY and CDR2 SVGAGI. Trimming removed 2 bases at V and 8 bases at J, with 15 bases between. The CDR3 is made up of 14 amino acids.

This clonotype occurred many times. This chain joins TRBV13 and TRBJ1-1; D is unresolved. The CDR3 has 14 residues. Looked up from germline, CDR1 is PRHDT and CDR2 is FYEKMQ (reference sequence). Trimming removed 1 base from V and 2 bases from J, with 8 bases in between. CDR3 bases: TGTGCCAGCAGCTTAGAAACGGGTAACACTGAAGCTTTCTTT. It translates to CASSLETGNTEAFF.

V usage is TRBV6-5 and J usage is TRBJ1-1; D is undetermined. Germline-derived CDR1 and CDR2 are MNHEY and SVGAGI. This CDR3 contains 16 residues. V was trimmed by 8 bases and J by 4 bases, leaving 23 bases between them. The CDR3 here is CASRPSFGGRFTEAFF. CDR3 nucleotides: TGTGCCAGCCGGCCCAGTTTTGGCGGGCGGTTCACTGAAGCTTTCTTT.

This clonotype has a count of ten or more. The chain has TRBV7-9 and TRBJ2-7; 14 nucleotides match TRBD2. Losses at the gene ends were 5 bases for V and 4 bases for J; bases not matched to a gene: 4. The CDR3 extends over 15 amino acids. Germline V lookup: CDR1 SEHNR, CDR2 FQNEAQ (reference sequence). The CDR3 DNA follows: TGTGCCAGCAGCCCGTGGACTAGCGGGGGGTACGAGCAGTACTTC. Encoded protein: CASSPWTSGGYEQYF.

This clonotype has a count of ten or more. The chain joins TRBV29-1 to TRBJ2-7; no clear D gene. CDR3 length: 15 residues. Trimming left V 0 bases short and J 3 bases short, with 15 bases between. Germline lookup yields CDR1 SQVTM and CDR2 ANQGSEA. The CDR3 DNA is TGCAGCGTTGAAGATTCCCGGTTGGGGATCTACGAGCAGTACTTC. Translation: CSVEDSRLGIYEQYF.

This clonotype was found many times. V gene TRBV3-1 combines with J gene TRBJ2-3; D unclear. V lost 0 bases, J lost 4 bases, and 8 bases lay in between. From germline, CDR1 is LGHDT and CDR2 YNNKEL (reference sequence). The CDR3 covers 14 residues. CDR3 nucleotides: TGTGCCAGCAGCCAAGACGTGCGGCCAGATACGCAGTATTTT. Protein product: CASSQDVRPDTQYF.

The rearrangement links TRBV5-1 to TRBJ2-7; D may be TRBD1 (6 bases). Between the trimmed V and J ends, which lost 3 bases and 4 bases, there was a span of 17 bases. The germline gives CDR1 SGHRS, CDR2 YFSETQ. The CDR3 covers 15 residues. In DNA form, the CDR3 reads TGCGCCAGCAGCTCTACTGTGGGGGCTAATTACGAGCAGTACTTC. It translates to CASSSTVGANYEQYF.

The chain combines TRBV4-1 with TRBJ2-2; weak D call: TRBD2 (6 bases). This CDR3 is built from 16 residues. From germline, CDR1 is MGHRA and CDR2 YSYEKL. V was shortened by 1 base and J by 0 bases, with 9 bases between the two germline ends. The CDR3 is CASSQGGDANTGELFF. For the CDR3, the DNA is TGCGCCAGCAGCCAAGGGGGGGATGCGAACACCGGGGAGCTGTTTTTT.

As for this clonotype: This may arise from a read error, as a much more abundant clone is one base away. The conserved phenylalanine or tryptophan is not found at the CDR3 terminus, so this likely reflects a read error. The genes are TRBV6-5 and TRBJ2-3, with TRBD2 identical over 7 bases. CDR1 and CDR2 (germline): MNHEY, SVGAGI. Trimming took 2 bases from V and 0 from J; bases not matched to a gene: 11. The length of the CDR3 is 18 residues. The CDR3 sequence is CASSYGRIRRGSTDTQYC. CDR3 DNA sequence: TGTGCCAGCAGTTACGGGCGGATTAGGCGGGGGAGCACAGATACGCAGTATTGT.

The rearrangement joins TRBV7-8 to TRBJ2-7, with 7 bases lining up with TRBD2. Trimming cost V 5 bases and J 4 bases; bases outside gene matches: 5. The CDR3 has 13 amino acids. Germline values: CDR1 SGHVS, CDR2 FQNEAQ. CDR3 nucleotide sequence: TGTGCCAGCAGCATGGGGGGGGGGTACGAGCAGTACTTC. Residues: CASSMGGGYEQYF.

Of note for this clonotype: The germline gene is not matched at one end of the junction; a read error may be the cause. V usage is TRBV7-2 and J usage is TRBJ2-7; D not certain. In germline, CDR1 is SGHTA, CDR2 FQGNSA. The CDR3 runs to 11 residues. CDR3 loop: CASRPGYAQYF. In DNA form, the CDR3 reads TGTGCCAGCCGCCCCGGCTACGCGCAGTACTTC.

The chain recombines TRBV6-2 or TRBV6-3 with TRBJ2-1; TRBD2 agrees at 8 bases. This CDR3 region has 17 residues. Germline lookup yields CDR1 MNHEY and CDR2 SVGEGT. With V trimmed by 2 bases and J by 4 bases, 10 bases remained unmatched. The CDR3: CASSYNPGGAIYNEQFF. CDR3 nucleotides: TGTGCCAGCAGTTACAACCCGGGAGGGGCAATATACAATGAGCAGTTCTTC.